One and the same sample provided the 3 T cell receptor beta chains below, sequenced in a study of blood T cell repertoires in COVID-19. Only in-frame clones appear in the TCRdb table, and some are missing; sequencing was by immunoSEQ multiplex PCR. Among 150,000 to 200,000 clones, about 74% were seen once, and the ten largest hold 2.5% to 3%. The sample was peripheral blood. The origin of the receptors is a woman over 75 with acute or convalescent COVID-19.

Only a few counts were recorded for this clone. The chain carries TRBV11-3 and TRBJ2-1; 13 nucleotides align to TRBD2. The ends lost 3 bases at V and 3 bases at J; junction bases unmatched: 2. This CDR3 comprises 16 residues. In germline, CDR1 is SGHNT, CDR2 YENEEA. The CDR3 region has the DNA TGTGCCAGCAGCTTGGGGACTAGCGGGATCTACAATGAGCAGTTCTTC. Translation: CASSLGTSGIYNEQFF.

The CDR3: CASSLEEAPRSDTQYF. The CDR3 nucleotides are TGTGCCAGCAGCTTAGAGGAGGCCCCCCGGTCCGATACGCAGTATTTT. V and J are TRBV7-9 and TRBJ2-3, with D possibly being TRBD2 (5 bases). Per the germline V gene, CDR1 is SEHNR and CDR2 is FQNEAQ (reference sequence). CDR3 length: 16 amino acids. V dropped 1 base and J dropped 6 bases, with 17 bases sitting between them.

The J gene is TRBJ1-1, the V gene TRBV19; weak D call: TRBD1 (5 bases). Germline CDR1 is LNHDA and CDR2 is SQIVND (reference sequence). The CDR3 is 13 amino acids. The germline V and J ends were trimmed by 5 bases and 1 base, with 8 bases remaining between them. CDR3: CASSVRENTEAFF. DNA of the CDR3: TGTGCCAGTAGTGTCAGGGAGAACACTGAAGCTTTCTTT.